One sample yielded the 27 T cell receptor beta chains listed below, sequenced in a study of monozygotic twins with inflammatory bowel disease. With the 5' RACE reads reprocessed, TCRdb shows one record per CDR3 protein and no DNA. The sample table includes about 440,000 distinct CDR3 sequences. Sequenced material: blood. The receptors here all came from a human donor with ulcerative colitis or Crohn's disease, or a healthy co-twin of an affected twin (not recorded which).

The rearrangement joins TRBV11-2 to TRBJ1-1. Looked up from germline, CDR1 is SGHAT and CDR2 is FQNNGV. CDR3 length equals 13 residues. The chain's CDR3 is CASSLGRVPEAFF.

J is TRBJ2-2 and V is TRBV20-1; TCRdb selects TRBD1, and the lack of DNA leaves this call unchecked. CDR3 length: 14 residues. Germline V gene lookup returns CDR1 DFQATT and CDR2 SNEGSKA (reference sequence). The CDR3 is CSARDRGNIGELFF.

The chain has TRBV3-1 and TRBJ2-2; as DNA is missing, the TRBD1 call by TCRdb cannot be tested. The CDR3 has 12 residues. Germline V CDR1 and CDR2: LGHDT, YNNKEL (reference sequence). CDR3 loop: CASTSGVRELFF.

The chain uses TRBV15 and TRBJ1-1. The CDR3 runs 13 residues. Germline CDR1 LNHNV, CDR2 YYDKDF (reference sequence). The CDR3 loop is CATSGQRGTEAFF.

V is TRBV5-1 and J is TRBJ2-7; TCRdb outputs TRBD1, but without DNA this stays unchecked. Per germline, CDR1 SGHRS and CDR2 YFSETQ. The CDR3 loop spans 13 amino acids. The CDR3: CASSQDRANEQYF.

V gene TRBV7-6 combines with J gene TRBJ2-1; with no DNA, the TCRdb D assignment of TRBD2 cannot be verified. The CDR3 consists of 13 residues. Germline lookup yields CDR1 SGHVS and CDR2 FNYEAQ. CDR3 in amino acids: CASAGAIGNEQFF. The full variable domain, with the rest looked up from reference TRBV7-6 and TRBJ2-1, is GAGVSQSPRYKVTKRGQDVALRCDPISGHVSLYWYRQALGQGPEFLTYFNYEAQQDKSGLPNDRFSAERPEGSISTLTIQRTEQRDSAMYRCASAGAIGNEQFFGPGTRLTVL.

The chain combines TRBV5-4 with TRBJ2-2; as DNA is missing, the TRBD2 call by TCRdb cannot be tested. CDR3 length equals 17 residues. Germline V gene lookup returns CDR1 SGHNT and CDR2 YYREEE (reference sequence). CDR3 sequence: CASSPSPTSLGTGELFF.

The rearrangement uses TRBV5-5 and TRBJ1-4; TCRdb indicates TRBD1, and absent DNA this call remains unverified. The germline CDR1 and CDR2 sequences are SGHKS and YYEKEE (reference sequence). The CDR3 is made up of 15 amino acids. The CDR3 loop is CASSLFGGENEKLFF.

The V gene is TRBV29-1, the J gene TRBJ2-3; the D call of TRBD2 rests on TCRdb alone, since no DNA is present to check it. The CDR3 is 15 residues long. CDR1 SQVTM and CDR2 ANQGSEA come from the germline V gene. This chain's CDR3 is CSVQSGRSNTDTQYF.

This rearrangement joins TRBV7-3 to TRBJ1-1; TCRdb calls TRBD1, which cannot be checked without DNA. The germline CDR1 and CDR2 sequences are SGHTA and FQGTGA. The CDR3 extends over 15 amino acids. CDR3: CASSLTRGTNTEAFF.

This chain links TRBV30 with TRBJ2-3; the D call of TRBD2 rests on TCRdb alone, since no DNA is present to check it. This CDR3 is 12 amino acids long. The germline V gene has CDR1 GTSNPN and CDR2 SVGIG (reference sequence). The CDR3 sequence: CAWSVTAGTQYF.

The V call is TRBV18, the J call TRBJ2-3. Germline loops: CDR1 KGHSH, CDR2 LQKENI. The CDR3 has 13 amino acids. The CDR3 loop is CASSPVGTDTQYF.

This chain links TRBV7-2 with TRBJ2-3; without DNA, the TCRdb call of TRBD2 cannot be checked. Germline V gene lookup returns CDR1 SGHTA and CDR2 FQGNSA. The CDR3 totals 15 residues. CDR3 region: CASSLLAGSRDTQYF.

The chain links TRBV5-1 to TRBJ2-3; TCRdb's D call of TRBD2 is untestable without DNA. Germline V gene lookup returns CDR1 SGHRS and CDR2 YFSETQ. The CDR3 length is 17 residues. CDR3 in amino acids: CASSLGFWTSGSDTQYF.

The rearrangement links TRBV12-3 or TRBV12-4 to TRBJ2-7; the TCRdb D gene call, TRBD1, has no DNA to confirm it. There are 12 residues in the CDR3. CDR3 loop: CASGKGPYEQYF.

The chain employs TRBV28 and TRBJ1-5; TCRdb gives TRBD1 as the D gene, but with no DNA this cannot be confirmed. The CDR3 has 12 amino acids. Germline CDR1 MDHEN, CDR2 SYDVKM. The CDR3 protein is CASSFVRGLQHF.

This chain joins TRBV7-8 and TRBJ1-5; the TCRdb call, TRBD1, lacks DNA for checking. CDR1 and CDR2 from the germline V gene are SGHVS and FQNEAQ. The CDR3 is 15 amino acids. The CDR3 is CASSLWGQAHQPQHF.

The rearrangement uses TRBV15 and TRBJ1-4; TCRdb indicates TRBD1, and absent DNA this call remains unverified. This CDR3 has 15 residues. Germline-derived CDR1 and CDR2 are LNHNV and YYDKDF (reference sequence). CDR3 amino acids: CATSLDSSLNEKLFF.

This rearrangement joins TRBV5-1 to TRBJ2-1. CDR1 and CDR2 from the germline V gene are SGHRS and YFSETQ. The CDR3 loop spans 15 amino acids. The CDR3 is CASSLDRFSYNEQFF.

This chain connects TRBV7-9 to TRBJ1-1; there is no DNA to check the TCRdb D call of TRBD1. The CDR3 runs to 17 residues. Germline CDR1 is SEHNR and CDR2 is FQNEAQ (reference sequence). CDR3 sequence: CASSLGAGPRRNTEAFF.

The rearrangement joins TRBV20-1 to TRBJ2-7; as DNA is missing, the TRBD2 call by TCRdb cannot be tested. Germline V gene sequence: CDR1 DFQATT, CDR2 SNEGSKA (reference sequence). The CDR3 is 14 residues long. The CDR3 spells CSADLAGGPYEQYF.

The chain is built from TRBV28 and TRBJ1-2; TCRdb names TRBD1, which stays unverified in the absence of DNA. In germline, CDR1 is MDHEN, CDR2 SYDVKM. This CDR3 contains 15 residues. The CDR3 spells CASSLNPGANYGYTF.

The CDR3 protein is CASSPSGGNGYTF. The chain joins TRBV18 to TRBJ1-2; TCRdb names TRBD1, which stays unverified in the absence of DNA. CDR3 length equals 13 residues. From germline, CDR1 is KGHSH and CDR2 LQKENI.

This chain's CDR3 is CASEENMNTEAFF. The chain joins TRBV19 to TRBJ1-1. The CDR3 spans 13 residues. Germline V gives CDR1 LNHDA, CDR2 SQIVND (reference sequence).

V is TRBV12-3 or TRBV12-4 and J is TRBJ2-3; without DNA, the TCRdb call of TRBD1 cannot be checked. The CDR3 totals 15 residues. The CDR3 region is CGSSPVRGRTDTQYF.

Here the CDR3 reads CSVAPAETQYF. This chain joins TRBV20-1 and TRBJ2-5. CDR1 and CDR2 from the germline V gene are DFQATT and SNEGSKA (reference sequence). The CDR3 has 11 residues.

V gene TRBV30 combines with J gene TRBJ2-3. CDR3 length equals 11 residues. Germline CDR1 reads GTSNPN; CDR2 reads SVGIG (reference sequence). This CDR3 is CAWSVTDTQYF.